The rows below give T cell receptor beta chains drawn from one sample of a study of blood T cells in healthy people across ages. In TCRdb, the 5' RACE reads were re-called with MiXCR into one record per CDR3 protein. This sample has fewer than 800,000 distinct CDR3 sequences, with around 21% found just once. Material: blood. The receptor source for this set is a man between 65 and 80 years old in good health. CDR3s include the opening cysteine and the closing phenylalanine or tryptophan. A D gene is named only where the DNA matches it firmly. The listing skips clone size in some rows; elsewhere it reads once, few, many or a size class.

J | D | size | V | CDR3 | DNA
TRBJ1-1 | TRBD1 | - | TRBV5-1 | CASSLGQGNSAFF | TGCGCCAGCAGCTTGGGACAGGGAAACTCGGCTTTCTTT
TRBJ2-5 | - | - | TRBV7-2 | CASSLGWSQETQYF | TGTGCCAGCAGCTTAGGTTGGAGCCAAGAGACCCAGTACTTC
TRBJ2-4 | - | few | TRBV4-3 | CASSQGPEAKNIQYF | TGCGCCAGCAGCCAAGGCCCAGAGGCCAAAAACATTCAGTACTTC
TRBJ2-1 | TRBD2 | few | TRBV7-2 | CASSWIRTSGRENEQFF | TGTGCCAGCAGCTGGATACGGACTAGCGGGAGGGAGAATGAGCAGTTCTTC
TRBJ2-3 | TRBD2 | - | TRBV7-9 | CASSPAGGAKNTQYF | TGTGCCAGCAGCCCAGCGGGAGGGGCCAAAAATACGCAGTATTTT
TRBJ1-2 | - | - | TRBV4-2 | CASSQDTLNYGYTF | TGTGCCAGCAGCCAAGATACGCTTAACTATGGCTACACCTTC
TRBJ1-4 | TRBD1 | - | TRBV12-3/TRBV12-4 | CASSFQGAAGEKLFF | TGTGCCAGCAGTTTCCAGGGGGCGGCGGGTGAAAAACTGTTTTTT
TRBJ2-3 | - | few | TRBV10-3 | CAIRGGPTDTQYF | TGTGCCATCAGAGGAGGGCCCACAGATACGCAGTATTTT
TRBJ2-1 | - | few | TRBV2 | CASSWIASSYNEQFF | TGTGCCAGCAGTTGGATTGCGAGCTCCTACAATGAGCAGTTCTTC
TRBJ1-1 | - | - | TRBV2 | CASSVAGLRAFF | TGTGCCAGCAGTGTCGCAGGTCTCCGGGCTTTCTTT
TRBJ2-7 | TRBD2 | - | TRBV20-1 | CSALGGFTAYEQYF | TGCAGTGCTTTGGGAGGGTTCACCGCCTACGAGCAGTACTTC
TRBJ2-7 | - | few | TRBV2 | CASKAGRPSYEQYF | TGTGCCTCAAAAGCAGGGAGGCCGAGCTACGAGCAGTACTTC
TRBJ2-5 | - | - | TRBV5-1 | CASSLPTRDQETQYF | TGCGCCAGCAGCTTGCCGACAAGAGATCAAGAGACCCAGTACTTC
TRBJ2-7 | TRBD2 | - | TRBV6-2/TRBV6-3 | CASSTLTSATYEQYF | TGTGCCAGCAGCACCTTGACTAGCGCCACCTACGAGCAGTACTTC
TRBJ2-1 | - | once | TRBV20-1 | CSAPGTGNEQFF | TGCAGTGCTCCCGGGACGGGCAATGAGCAGTTCTTC
TRBJ2-1 | TRBD2 | few | TRBV29-1 | CSVAGLAGDFEQFF | TGCAGCGTTGCCGGACTAGCGGGAGATTTTGAGCAGTTCTTC
TRBJ2-7 | - | - | TRBV3-1 | CASSQDVGSSYEQYF | TGTGCCAGCAGCCAAGATGTGGGGAGCTCCTACGAGCAGTACTTC
TRBJ1-1 | - | once | TRBV2 | CASSPDSPNTEAFF | TGTGCCAGCAGCCCGGACAGTCCGAACACTGAAGCTTTCTTT
TRBJ2-1 | - | few | TRBV12-3/TRBV12-4 | CASSLRGRRDNEQFF | TGTGCCAGCAGTTTACGAGGACGGAGAGACAATGAGCAGTTCTTC
TRBJ2-1 | - | - | TRBV7-7 | CASSPKTGAYNEQFF | TGTGCTAGCAGCCCTAAGACGGGGGCCTACAATGAGCAGTTCTTC
TRBJ2-2 | - | few | TRBV6-2/TRBV6-3 | CASGEASGTWGELFF | TGTGCCAGCGGAGAAGCCAGCGGAACGTGGGGGGAGCTGTTTTTT
TRBJ2-3 | - | few | TRBV4-3 | CASSQEPPALVAPDTQYF | TGCGCCAGCAGCCAAGAACCCCCGGCGCTAGTCGCCCCAGATACGCAGTATTTT
TRBJ1-2 | - | - | TRBV18 | CASSPMDGYGYTF | TGTGCCAGCTCACCTATGGACGGCTATGGCTACACCTTC
TRBJ2-1 | - | few | TRBV19 | CASKGARGGATYNEQFF | TGTGCCAGTAAAGGGGCCAGGGGTGGGGCCACCTACAATGAGCAGTTCTTC
TRBJ2-1 | TRBD2 | few | TRBV28 | CASTLTSGSYNEQFF | TGTGCCAGCACCTTGACTAGCGGGTCTTACAATGAGCAGTTCTTC
TRBJ1-2 | - | few | TRBV5-1 | CASSLGGTQGLGGYTF | TGCGCCAGCAGCTTGGGGGGCACGCAGGGCCTTGGGGGCTACACCTTC
TRBJ2-5 | - | few | TRBV18 | CASSPLTETQYF | TGTGCCAGCTCACCTTTAACAGAGACCCAGTACTTC
TRBJ2-1 | - | - | TRBV6-1 | CASAGLAGLNEQFF | TGTGCCAGTGCAGGACTGGCGGGTCTCAATGAGCAGTTCTTC
TRBJ2-1 | TRBD2 | - | TRBV20-1 | CSADLSGLAGVNEQFF | TGCAGTGCTGATCTCTCTGGACTAGCGGGAGTCAATGAGCAGTTCTTC
TRBJ2-5 | TRBD1 | - | TRBV18 | CASSPDRTDRVQETQYF | TGTGCCAGCTCACCTGACAGGACGGACAGGGTCCAAGAGACCCAGTACTTC
TRBJ2-3 | TRBD2 | few | TRBV6-6 | CASSWEGTDTQYF | TGTGCCAGCAGTTGGGAGGGGACAGATACGCAGTATTTT
TRBJ1-4 | - | few | TRBV9 | CASSPGGDEKLFF | TGTGCCAGCAGCCCCGGGGGTGATGAAAAACTGTTTTTT